These 3 T cell receptor beta chains were sequenced from one sample in a study of glioma-infiltrating T cells after dendritic cell vaccination. Profiled with immunoSEQ multiplex PCR; TCRdb holds only in-frame clones, not every one. Of roughly 100,000 clones in the sample, roughly 80% were seen once. The sample here was blood, taken before dendritic cell vaccination. Receptors originate from a human donor with glioblastoma.

CDR3 loop: CASSQVGRTGANVLTF. CDR3 coding DNA: TGCGCCAGCAGCCAGGTAGGGAGGACTGGGGCCAACGTCCTGACTTTC. The chain joins TRBV4-1 to TRBJ2-6; TRBD2 is a possible D gene (6 bases). From germline, CDR1 is MGHRA and CDR2 YSYEKL. The CDR3 spans 16 residues. V dropped 3 bases and J dropped 2 bases, with 11 bases sitting between them.

The rearrangement uses TRBV30 and TRBJ1-3, with D possibly being TRBD1 (5 bases). V lost 4 bases and J 0 bases, leaving 13 bases between the germline ends. Germline CDR1 reads GTSNPN; CDR2 reads SVGIG (reference sequence). This CDR3 contains 15 residues. The CDR3 DNA reads TGTGCCTGGAACCGACAGTTATCCTCTGGAAACACCATATATTTT. As protein: CAWNRQLSSGNTIYF.

V usage is TRBV2 and J usage is TRBJ2-4; TRBD1 matches 8 bases. Germline CDR1 reads SNHLY; CDR2 reads FYNNEI. This CDR3 contains 13 residues. V gave up 5 bases and J gave up 5 bases; unmatched junction bases: 2. The CDR3 region is CASSSDRENIQYF. Written as DNA, the CDR3 is TGTGCCAGCAGTTCGGACAGGGAAAACATTCAGTACTTC.